This TCR beta chain was identified in a study of blood T cell repertoires in COVID-19. Looking at the study overall: From T cells, B-cell-depleted T cells, or PBMCs came the material, which was cDNA or gDNA.

The germline gives CDR1 LGHDT, CDR2 YNNKEL (reference sequence). V was trimmed by 0 bases and J by 2 bases, leaving 10 bases between them. This CDR3 has 15 amino acids. Original processing methods: Amplification with reference gene primers provided the estimates of nucleated cell counts. Profiling relied on immunoSEQ multiplex PCR, and the TCRdb table lists in-frame clones only, not all of them. Clone size and the V and J calls come from that table; the DNA yielded D and trimming. The sample has about 220,000 clones, roughly nine tenths seen once; the top ten hold 3% to 4%. The cohort comprised adults aged about 18 to 90 years residing in some 24 US areas. Participants were placed into cohorts based on the clinical history they reported.

The chain has TRBV3-1 (or the pseudogene TRBV3-2) and TRBJ1-1, with D possibly being TRBD1 (6 bases). The sequencing input was PBMCs or T cells enriched from blood (not recorded which). The receptor was derived from a woman aged 18-29 years in a cohort exposed to, infected with or recovered from COVID-19 (not recorded which). Here the CDR3 reads CASSQEGATNTEAFF. The CDR3 DNA reads as TGTGCCAGCAGCCAAGAGGGGGCGACAAACACTGAAGCTTTCTTT.